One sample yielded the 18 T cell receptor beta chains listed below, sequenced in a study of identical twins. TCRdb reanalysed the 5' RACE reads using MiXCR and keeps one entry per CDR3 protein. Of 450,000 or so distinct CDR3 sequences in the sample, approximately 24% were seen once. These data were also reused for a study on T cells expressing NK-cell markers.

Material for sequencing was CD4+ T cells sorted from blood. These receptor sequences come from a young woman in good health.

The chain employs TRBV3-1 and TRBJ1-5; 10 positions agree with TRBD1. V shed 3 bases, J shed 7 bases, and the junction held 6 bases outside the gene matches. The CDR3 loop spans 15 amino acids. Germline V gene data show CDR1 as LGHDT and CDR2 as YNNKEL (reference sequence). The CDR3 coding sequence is TGTGCCAGCAGCCATTCCGGGACAGGGGACCAGCCCCAGCATTTT. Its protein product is CASSHSGTGDQPQHF.

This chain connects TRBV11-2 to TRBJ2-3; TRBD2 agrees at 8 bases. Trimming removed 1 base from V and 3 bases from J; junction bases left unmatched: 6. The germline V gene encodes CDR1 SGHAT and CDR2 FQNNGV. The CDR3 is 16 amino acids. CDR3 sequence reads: CASSLVAGGITDTQYF. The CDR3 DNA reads TGTGCCAGCAGCTTAGTGGCGGGAGGAATAACAGATACGCAGTATTTT.

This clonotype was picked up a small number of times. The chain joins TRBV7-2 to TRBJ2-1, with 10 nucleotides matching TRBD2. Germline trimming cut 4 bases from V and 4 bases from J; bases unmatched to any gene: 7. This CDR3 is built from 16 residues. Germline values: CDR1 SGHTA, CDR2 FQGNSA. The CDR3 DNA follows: TGTGCCAGCAGCTATCGCGTGACTAGCGGGTACAATGAGCAGTTCTTC. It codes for CASSYRVTSGYNEQFF.

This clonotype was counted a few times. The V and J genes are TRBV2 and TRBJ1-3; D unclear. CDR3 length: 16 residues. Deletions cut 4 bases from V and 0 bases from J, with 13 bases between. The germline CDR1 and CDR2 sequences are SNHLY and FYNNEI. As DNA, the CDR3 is TGTGCCAGCAGTGTTCGACCGTCACTCTCTGGAAACACCATATATTTT. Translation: CASSVRPSLSGNTIYF.

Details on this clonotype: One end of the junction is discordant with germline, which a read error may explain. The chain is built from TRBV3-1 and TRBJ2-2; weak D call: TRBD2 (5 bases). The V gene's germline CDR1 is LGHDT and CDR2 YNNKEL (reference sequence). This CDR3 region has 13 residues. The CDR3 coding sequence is TGTGCCGGCAGCCAATGGGAGATCGGGGAGCTGTTTTTT. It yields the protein CAGSQWEIGELFF.

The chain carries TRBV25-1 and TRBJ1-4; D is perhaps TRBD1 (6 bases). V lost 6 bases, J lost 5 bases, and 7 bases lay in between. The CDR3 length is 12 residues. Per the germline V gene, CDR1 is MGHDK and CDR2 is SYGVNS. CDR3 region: CASSGGNEKLFF. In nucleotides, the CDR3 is TGTGCCAGCAGCGGGGGCAATGAAAAACTGTTTTTT.

The CDR3 loop is CASSLWTSPSTDTQYF. CDR3 nucleotides: TGTGCCAGCAGCCTATGGACTAGCCCAAGCACAGATACGCAGTATTTT. This rearrangement joins TRBV5-5 to TRBJ2-3; the match to TRBD2 covers 8 bases. Germline values: CDR1 SGHKS, CDR2 YYEKEE (reference sequence). The CDR3 covers 16 residues. Losses at the gene ends were 4 bases for V and 0 bases for J; bases not matched to a gene: 7.

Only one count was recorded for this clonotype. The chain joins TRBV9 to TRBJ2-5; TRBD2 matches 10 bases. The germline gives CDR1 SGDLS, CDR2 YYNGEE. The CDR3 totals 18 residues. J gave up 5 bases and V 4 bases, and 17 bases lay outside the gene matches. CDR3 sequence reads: CASSPGRLAGAQYETQYF. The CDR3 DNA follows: TGTGCCAGCAGCCCCGGAAGGCTAGCGGGGGCCCAATATGAGACCCAGTACTTC.

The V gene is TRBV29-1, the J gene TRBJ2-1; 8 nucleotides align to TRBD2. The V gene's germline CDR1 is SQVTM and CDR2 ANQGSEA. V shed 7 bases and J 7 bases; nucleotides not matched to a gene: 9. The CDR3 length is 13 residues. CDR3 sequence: CSGVAGIKNEQFF. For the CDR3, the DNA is TGCAGCGGGGTAGCGGGAATCAAGAATGAGCAGTTCTTC.

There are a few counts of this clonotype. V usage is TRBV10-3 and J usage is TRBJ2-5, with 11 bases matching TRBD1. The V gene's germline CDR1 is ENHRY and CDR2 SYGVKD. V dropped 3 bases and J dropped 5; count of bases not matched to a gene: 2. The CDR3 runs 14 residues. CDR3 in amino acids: CAISDGQGAETQYF. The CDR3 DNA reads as TGTGCCATCAGTGATGGACAGGGGGCTGAGACCCAGTACTTC.

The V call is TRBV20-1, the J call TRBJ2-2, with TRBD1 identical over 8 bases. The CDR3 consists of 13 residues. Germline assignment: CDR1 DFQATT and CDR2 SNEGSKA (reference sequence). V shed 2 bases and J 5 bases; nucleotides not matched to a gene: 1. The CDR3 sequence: CSARRTGTGELFF. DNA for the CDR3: TGCAGTGCTAGAAGGACAGGGACCGGGGAGCTGTTTTTT.

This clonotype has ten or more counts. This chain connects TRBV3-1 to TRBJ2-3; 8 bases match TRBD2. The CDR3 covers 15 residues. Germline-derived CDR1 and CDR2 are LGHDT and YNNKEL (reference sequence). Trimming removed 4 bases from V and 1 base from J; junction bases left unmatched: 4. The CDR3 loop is CASSLSGGRTDTQYF. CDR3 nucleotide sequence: TGTGCCAGCAGCCTGAGCGGGGGTCGCACAGATACGCAGTATTTT.

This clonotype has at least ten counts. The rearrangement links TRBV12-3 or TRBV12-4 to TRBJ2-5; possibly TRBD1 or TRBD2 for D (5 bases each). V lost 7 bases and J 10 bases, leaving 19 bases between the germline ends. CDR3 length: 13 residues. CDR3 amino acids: CASTRGGARSQYF. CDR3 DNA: TGTGCCAGCACCCGGGGCGGTGCAAGGAGCCAGTACTTC.

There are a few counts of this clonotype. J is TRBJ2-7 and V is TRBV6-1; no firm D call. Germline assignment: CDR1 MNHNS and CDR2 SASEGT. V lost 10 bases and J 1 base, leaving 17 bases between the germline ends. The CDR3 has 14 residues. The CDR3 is CATFSNWGSYEQYF. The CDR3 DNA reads TGTGCCACCTTTTCAAATTGGGGTTCCTACGAGCAGTACTTC.

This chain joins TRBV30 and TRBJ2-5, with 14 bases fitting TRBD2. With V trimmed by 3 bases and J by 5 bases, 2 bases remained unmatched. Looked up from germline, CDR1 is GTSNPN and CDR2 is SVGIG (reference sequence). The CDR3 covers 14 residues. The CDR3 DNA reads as TGTGCCTGGAGCGGACTAGCGGGAGGTGAGACCCAGTACTTC. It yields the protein CAWSGLAGGETQYF.

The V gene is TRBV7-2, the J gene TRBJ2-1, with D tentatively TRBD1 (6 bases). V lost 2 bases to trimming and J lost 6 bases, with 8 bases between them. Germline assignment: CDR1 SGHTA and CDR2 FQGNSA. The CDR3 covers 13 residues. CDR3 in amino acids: CASSLQGLNEQFF. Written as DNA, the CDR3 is TGTGCCAGCAGCTTACAGGGGCTCAATGAGCAGTTCTTC.

CDR3 sequence reads: CASSSEGGGTGELFF. The CDR3 bases are TGTGCCAGCAGTTCCGAGGGGGGAGGCACCGGGGAGCTGTTTTTT. The genes are TRBV6-5 and TRBJ2-2; D tentatively fits TRBD1 or TRBD2 (6 bases each). The CDR3 is 15 residues long. V was trimmed by 4 bases and J by 4 bases, leaving 13 bases between them. Germline-derived CDR1 and CDR2 are MNHEY and SVGAGI.

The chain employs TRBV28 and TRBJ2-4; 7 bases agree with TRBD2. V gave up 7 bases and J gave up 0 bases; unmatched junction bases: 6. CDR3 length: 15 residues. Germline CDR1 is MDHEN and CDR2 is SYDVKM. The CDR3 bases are TGTGCCAGCAATGGGGGGAGGGGAGCCAAAAACATTCAGTACTTC. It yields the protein CASNGGRGAKNIQYF.